These 26 T cell receptor beta chains came from one sample sequenced in a study of control samples from healthy donors and cancer patients. TCRdb's copy holds only in-frame clones and misses some; the assay was immunoSEQ multiplex PCR. This table holds over 200,000 clones, approximately 80% found once. Material for sequencing was PBMCs. These receptors all come from a woman aged 55-75 years with lung cancer.

J is TRBJ1-6 and V is TRBV2, with D unresolved. The CDR3 runs to 12 residues. V was pared by 2 bases and J by 10 bases, with 6 bases between. CDR1 is SNHLY and CDR2 is FYNNEI in the germline V gene. The DNA of the CDR3 is TGTGCCAGCAGTGAACGGGTATCACCCCTCCACTTT. This codes for CASSERVSPLHF. Full variable domain (remainder filled in from reference TRBV2 and TRBJ1-6): EPEVTQTPSHQVTQMGQEVILRCVPISNHLYFYWYRQILGQKVEFLVSFYNNEISEKSEIFDDQFSVERPDGSNFTLKIRSTKLEDSAMYFCASSERVSPLHFGNGTRLTVT.

The chain joins TRBV5-1 to TRBJ2-5; no reliable D call. V lost 0 bases to trimming and J lost 2 bases, with 11 bases between them. Germline CDR1 is SGHRS and CDR2 is YFSETQ. The CDR3 length is 15 residues. The CDR3 here is CASSLAPELQETQYF. As DNA, the CDR3 is TGCGCCAGCAGCTTGGCCCCAGAACTTCAAGAGACCCAGTACTTC. Supplemented by reference TRBV5-1 and TRBJ2-5, the full variable domain reads KAGVTQTPRYLIKTRGQQVTLSCSPISGHRSVSWYQQTPGQGLQFLFEYFSETQRNKGNFPGRFSGRQFSNSRSEMNVSTLELGDSALYLCASSLAPELQETQYFGPGTRLLVL.

The chain couples TRBV5-4 to TRBJ1-4; perhaps TRBD1 as D (5 bases). The CDR3 spans 17 residues. V lost 0 bases, J lost 2 bases, and 14 bases lay in between. Germline loops: CDR1 SGHNT, CDR2 YYREEE (reference sequence). The CDR3 reads CASSLGPAGGTNEKLFF. CDR3 sequence (DNA): TGTGCCAGCAGCTTGGGACCGGCCGGGGGGACTAATGAAAAACTGTTTTTT.

This rearrangement joins TRBV5-1 to TRBJ2-5, with D tentatively TRBD2 (6 bases). The V end lost 3 bases, the J end lost 5 bases, and 14 bases lay between the germline ends. This CDR3 region has 14 residues. Germline CDR1 reads SGHRS; CDR2 reads YFSETQ. The CDR3 loop is CASSSGTRLETQYF. The DNA for the CDR3 is TGCGCCAGCAGCTCCGGGACTCGGTTGGAGACCCAGTACTTC.

CDR3 in DNA: TGTGCCAGCAGTGAAGCGCAGGCAGGGAGGGGCCACGAGCAGTACTTC. Amino acid sequence: CASSEAQAGRGHEQYF. The chain carries TRBV6-1 and TRBJ2-7, with 7 bases that match TRBD2. Trimming removed 0 bases from V and 5 bases from J; junction bases left unmatched: 10. The CDR3 spans 16 residues. CDR1 is MNHNS, CDR2 SASEGT, per germline.

The chain links TRBV7-7 to TRBJ2-1; TRBD2 matches at 9 bases. The V gene end was trimmed by 2 bases and the J gene end by 7 bases; junction bases not matched to a gene: 6. The CDR3 runs 15 residues. Germline values: CDR1 SSHAT, CDR2 FNYEAQ (reference sequence). CDR3 nucleotides: TGTGCCAGCAGCTTATCCGGTAGCGGGAGAAATGAGCAGTTCTTC. Its translation is CASSLSGSGRNEQFF.

The chain combines TRBV2 with TRBJ2-1, with D hard to call. The CDR3 has 14 residues. V was clipped by 4 bases and J by 6 bases, with 13 bases between them. Looked up from germline, CDR1 is SNHLY and CDR2 is FYNNEI. CDR3 coding DNA: TGTGCCAGCAGTGGACACGGCTCCCTCAATGAGCAGTTCTTC. Its translation is CASSGHGSLNEQFF.

In its sample, this clone was seen once. The chain links TRBV9 to TRBJ2-2; D is uncertain. The germline V gene has CDR1 SGDLS and CDR2 YYNGEE. The CDR3 totals 16 residues. Trimming pared 3 bases from V and 2 bases from J, leaving 14 bases between. CDR3 coding DNA: TGTGCCAGCAGCGGTTTTAATCAGGCTAACACCGGGGAGCTGTTTTTT. This encodes CASSGFNQANTGELFF.

J is TRBJ1-6 and V is TRBV27; D unclear. There are 14 residues in the CDR3. Trimming pared 7 bases from V and 0 bases from J, leaving 7 bases between. The germline CDR1 and CDR2 sequences are MNHEY and SMNVEV (reference sequence). CDR3 amino acids: CASKRSSYNSPLHF. The CDR3 DNA is TGTGCCAGCAAACGGAGCTCCTATAATTCACCCCTCCACTTT.

The genes are TRBV5-6 and TRBJ1-1; no definite D call. The CDR3 consists of 15 residues. V lost 2 bases and J 1 base, leaving 12 bases between the germline ends. Germline V CDR1 and CDR2: SGHDT, YYEEEE. For the CDR3, the DNA is TGTGCCAGCAGCTTTTGGGGAACTCAGAACACTGAAGCTTTCTTT. It translates to CASSFWGTQNTEAFF.

This clone came up once. The J gene is TRBJ1-2, the V gene TRBV19; 7 nucleotides match TRBD1. Trimming took 7 bases from V and 7 from J; bases not matched to a gene: 12. This CDR3 has 14 residues. Germline V CDR1 and CDR2: LNHDA, SQIVND (reference sequence). The CDR3 DNA reads as TGTGCCAGTAATCCTCAGGGGGGGGTTGGTGGCTACACCTTC. Translating gives CASNPQGGVGGYTF.

The CDR3 protein is CASGTGVGNEQFF. The CDR3 DNA reads TGCGCCAGCGGCACAGGGGTGGGGAATGAGCAGTTCTTC. The V call is TRBV5-1, the J call TRBJ2-1; 7 nucleotides match TRBD1. V gave up 7 bases and J gave up 7 bases; unmatched junction bases: 8. The germline gives CDR1 SGHRS, CDR2 YFSETQ. The CDR3 is made up of 13 amino acids.

This chain uses TRBV3-1 (or the pseudogene TRBV3-2) with TRBJ1-5; no reliable D call. The CDR3 has 14 amino acids. Trimming left V 2 bases short and J 0 bases short, with 5 bases between. Germline V CDR1 and CDR2: LGHDT, YNNKEL (reference sequence). As DNA, the CDR3 is TGTGCCAGCAGCCAACAGTATAGCAATCAGCCCCAGCATTTT. This codes for CASSQQYSNQPQHF.

J is TRBJ1-5 and V is TRBV28, with D perhaps TRBD1 (5 bases). The V gene lost 0 bases and the J gene lost 4 bases, with 7 bases spanning the gap. CDR3 length: 14 residues. Per the germline V gene, CDR1 is MDHEN and CDR2 is SYDVKM. The CDR3 nucleotides read TGTGCCAGCAGTTTATGGGGACGGAATCAGCCCCAGCATTTT. Its translation: CASSLWGRNQPQHF.

This rearrangement joins TRBV9 to TRBJ2-3; D not resolved. CDR3 size: 13 residues. Germline lookup yields CDR1 SGDLS and CDR2 YYNGEE. Trimming left V 0 bases short and J 6 bases short, with 8 bases between. The CDR3 sequence is CASSVAPGDTQYF. CDR3 bases: TGTGCCAGCAGCGTAGCCCCTGGGGATACGCAGTATTTT.

Only a few counts were recorded for this clone. The rearrangement links TRBV19 to TRBJ2-3; 7 bases agree with TRBD1. This CDR3 region has 17 residues. CDR1 and CDR2 (germline): LNHDA, SQIVND (reference sequence). The V segment lost 7 bases and the J segment 4 bases; nucleotides outside the gene matches: 17. CDR3 coding DNA: TGTGCCAGTAATGGGGACAGATCCGACCCAAATCCAGATACGCAGTATTTT. Amino acid sequence: CASNGDRSDPNPDTQYF.

This chain connects TRBV10-3 to TRBJ2-5, with 7 bases matching TRBD1. Trimming removed 0 bases from V and 5 bases from J; junction bases left unmatched: 3. This CDR3 region has 14 residues. The germline gives CDR1 ENHRY, CDR2 SYGVKD. Written as DNA, the CDR3 is TGTGCCATCAGTGAGTCGACAGGGTCGGAGACCCAGTACTTC. It codes for CAISESTGSETQYF.

This chain connects TRBV3-1 (or the pseudogene TRBV3-2) to TRBJ2-5; 10 bases map to TRBD2. This CDR3 has 14 residues. The germline CDR1 and CDR2 sequences are LGHDT and YNNKEL (reference sequence). J gave up 9 bases and V 5 bases, and 9 bases lay outside the gene matches. The CDR3: CASSLAGGPGAQYF. The CDR3 DNA is TGTGCCAGCAGCTTAGCGGGGGGACCAGGGGCCCAGTACTTC.

The chain uses TRBV11-2 and TRBJ2-1, with D maybe TRBD1 (7 bases). Germline V gene sequence: CDR1 SGHAT, CDR2 FQNNGV. Trimming left V 5 bases short and J 7 bases short, with 18 bases between. The CDR3 is 15 residues long. The CDR3 is CASSVGGGEGNEQFF. The CDR3 DNA is TGTGCCAGCAGCGTTGGAGGGGGCGAAGGAAATGAGCAGTTCTTC.

The chain has TRBV5-1 and TRBJ1-3; D is undetermined. Germline V gives CDR1 SGHRS, CDR2 YFSETQ. Trimming shortened V by 0 bases and J by 3 bases, and 13 bases separated the two germline ends. This CDR3 has 16 residues. CDR3 DNA sequence: TGCGCCAGCAGCTTGGTTTCGCAGCGTATTGGAAACACCATATATTTT. This translates into CASSLVSQRIGNTIYF.

This chain uses TRBV3-1 (or the pseudogene TRBV3-2) with TRBJ2-1; D is ambiguous. V dropped 1 base and J dropped 9 bases, with 19 bases sitting between them. The CDR3 covers 16 residues. The V gene's germline CDR1 is LGHDT and CDR2 YNNKEL (reference sequence). For the CDR3, the DNA is TGTGCCAGCAGCCAAGCCCCCGGAGAGACCCATGTTGAGCAGTTCTTC. Encoded protein: CASSQAPGETHVEQFF.

The chain carries TRBV2 and TRBJ1-5; possible D gene TRBD1, 5 bases. The germline V and J ends were trimmed by 5 bases and 2 bases, with 28 bases remaining between them. The CDR3 is made up of 20 amino acids. The germline gives CDR1 SNHLY, CDR2 FYNNEI. This chain's CDR3 is CASSLGQGLPRHWGNQPQHF. The DNA for the CDR3 is TGTGCCAGCAGTTTGGGGCAGGGACTTCCCCGGCATTGGGGCAATCAGCCCCAGCATTTT. Full variable domain (outside the CDR3, taken from reference TRBV2 and TRBJ1-5): EPEVTQTPSHQVTQMGQEVILRCVPISNHLYFYWYRQILGQKVEFLVSFYNNEISEKSEIFDDQFSVERPDGSNFTLKIRSTKLEDSAMYFCASSLGQGLPRHWGNQPQHFGDGTRLSIL.

This clone occurred once. The chain carries TRBV4-1 and TRBJ2-7; tentative D call: TRBD2 (5 bases). V was trimmed by 0 bases and J by 5 bases, leaving 11 bases between them. The CDR3 has 14 amino acids. Germline values: CDR1 MGHRA, CDR2 YSYEKL. CDR3 sequence: CASSQDRQLDEQYF. For the CDR3, the DNA is TGCGCCAGCAGCCAAGATCGGCAACTAGACGAGCAGTACTTC.

The V gene is TRBV7-3, the J gene TRBJ2-1; D is possibly TRBD1 or TRBD2 (5 bases each). V gave up 3 bases and J gave up 8 bases, with 17 bases separating them. The CDR3 consists of 15 residues. The germline V gene has CDR1 SGHTA and CDR2 FQGTGA. Written as DNA, the CDR3 is TGTGCCAGCAGCTTTGGGGACGGGCGCATCGATGAGCAGTTCTTC. As protein: CASSFGDGRIDEQFF. Complete variable domain (other parts from reference TRBV7-3 and TRBJ2-1): GAGVSQTPSNKVTEKGKYVELRCDPISGHTALYWYRQSLGQGPEFLIYFQGTGAADDSGLPNDRFFAVRPEGSVSTLKIQRTERGDSAVYLCASSFGDGRIDEQFFGPGTRLTVL.

The chain carries TRBV3-1 (or the pseudogene TRBV3-2) and TRBJ2-1; TRBD1 matches at 8 bases. Germline lookup yields CDR1 LGHDT and CDR2 YNNKEL (reference sequence). The CDR3 loop spans 13 amino acids. Trimming removed 5 bases from V and 9 bases from J; junction bases left unmatched: 6. Here the CDR3 DNA reads TGTGCCAGCAGCTATGGGACAGGAGGTGAGCAGTTCTTC. This encodes CASSYGTGGEQFF.

The rearrangement uses TRBV7-9 and TRBJ1-6, with D unclear. The germline gives CDR1 SEHNR, CDR2 FQNEAQ (reference sequence). V lost 3 bases, J lost 5 bases, and 8 bases lay in between. The length of the CDR3 is 14 residues. CDR3 DNA: TGTGCCAGCAGCTTGAACAGCCATAATTCACCCCTCCACTTT. It translates to CASSLNSHNSPLHF.